This TCR beta chain was captured in a study of OX40 agonist ivuxolimab in advanced cancers. The CDR3 spans 15 residues. CDR1 SGDLS and CDR2 YYNGEE come from the germline V gene. Germline trimming cut 0 bases from V and 4 bases from J; bases unmatched to any gene: 5. Study findings and constraints: Compared with others, partial responders at 0.1-3.0 mg/kg displayed clonal expansion among the lowest. Some of the nonresponding patients also showed low levels of normalized T-cell clonal expansion. CD8+ T cells showed, on average, more clonal expansion than CD4+ cells.

Produced via immunoSEQ multiplex PCR; TCRdb's table is partial and in-frame only. The sample includes about 100,000 clones, approximately 90% of them seen just once. As concerns this clone: Its specificity is unknown.

Researchers took blood at baseline, on cycle 4 day 1, and on cycle 7 day 1. This TCR was recovered from an adult with an advanced solid tumor such as melanoma, head and neck, liver or kidney cancer. Sequencing used CD4+ or CD8+ T cells sorted from blood, obtained in a trial of the OX40 agonist ivuxolimab. The chain couples TRBV9 to TRBJ2-5; 8 nucleotides align to TRBD2. CDR3: CASSVGIGGAETQYF. The CDR3 bases are TGTGCCAGCAGCGTAGGCATCGGGGGGGCAGAGACCCAGTACTTC. The full variable domain, in which reference TRBV9 and TRBJ2-5 provide the parts outside the CDR3, is DSGVTQTPKHLITATGQRVTLRCSPRSGDLSVYWYQQSLDQGLQFLIQYYNGEERAKGNILERFSAQQFPDLHSELNLSSLELGDSALYFCASSVGIGGAETQYFGPGTRLLVL.